A selection of T cell receptor beta chains follows, all from one sample in a study of blood T cell repertoires in COVID-19. Sequenced by immunoSEQ multiplex PCR; TCRdb stores in-frame clones only, minus some. The data contain around 240,000 clones, about 82% of them singletons. The sample taken for sequencing was PBMCs or T cells enriched from blood (not recorded which). Every receptor here comes from a woman in her forties or fifties who had recovered from COVID-19. Both conserved end residues are part of each CDR3. The D gene is left open where the match is weak. Not all rows give a size; the values are once, few, many and, for expanded clones, a class.

clone_size	d_call	v_call	j_call	cdr3_nt	cdr3_aa
-	-	TRBV7-8	TRBJ2-3	TGTGCCAGCGGCCGGAGTCTCACAGATACGCAGTATTTT	CASGRSLTDTQYF
once	TRBD1	TRBV18	TRBJ1-1	TGTGCCAGCTCACCACGGGGACAGGGGAGTCTTAACACTGAAGCTTTCTTT	CASSPRGQGSLNTEAFF
-	TRBD1	TRBV6-5	TRBJ1-1	TGTGCCAGCACCCGAACAGGGGGCGAAGCTTTCTTT	CASTRTGGEAFF
-	TRBD2	TRBV9	TRBJ2-3	TGTGCCAGCACCCCGGGGGGAGGCATAGATACGCAGTATTTT	CASTPGGGIDTQYF
-	-	TRBV6-5	TRBJ1-2	TGTGCCAGCAGACGACCAGGGGTTCGCTATGGCTACACCTTC	CASRRPGVRYGYTF
-	TRBD2	TRBV5-5	TRBJ2-2	TGTGCCAGCAGCCTTAGCGGGACCGGGGAGCTGTTTTTT	CASSLSGTGELFF
-	-	TRBV15	TRBJ1-4	TGTGCCACCAGCAGTAAATTACAGGGCGATGCAACTAATGAAAAACTGTTTTTT	CATSSKLQGDATNEKLFF
-	-	TRBV3-1/TRBV3-2	TRBJ2-2	TGTGCCAGCAGCCGGGAGAGAGCGGTCCACGGGGAGCTGTTTTTT	CASSRERAVHGELFF
-	TRBD1	TRBV10-1	TRBJ2-2	TGCGCCAGCAGGGGGACAGGGGCGACCGGGGAGCTGTTTTTT	CASRGTGATGELFF
-	TRBD1	TRBV2	TRBJ1-3	TGTGCCAGCAGTGAAGGGACAGGGGATAACACCATATATTTT	CASSEGTGDNTIYF
-	-	TRBV7-2	TRBJ2-5	TGTGCCAGCAGCTTAGGATGGCGGGGCGGGGAGACCCAGTACTTC	CASSLGWRGGETQYF
few	TRBD2	TRBV11-2	TRBJ2-1	TGTGCCAGCAGATTTCTAGCGGGGGGGGTCAATGAGCAGTTCTTC	CASRFLAGGVNEQFF
-	-	TRBV15	TRBJ1-2	TGTGCCACCAGCAGAGATTATTCGGTTTACGGCTACACCTTC	CATSRDYSVYGYTF
-	TRBD1	TRBV6-6	TRBJ1-5	TGTGCCAGCCAGGTGTTGACAGGGACATATCAGCCCCAGCATTTT	CASQVLTGTYQPQHF
-	-	TRBV6-2/TRBV6-3	TRBJ2-1	TGTGCCAGCAGTTCTGGGGAGGACTTTCAGTTCTTC	CASSSGEDFQFF
-	TRBD2	TRBV13	TRBJ2-5	TGTGCCAGCAGCTCGGGGACTAGCGGGGGGGCGGAGACCCAGTACTTC	CASSSGTSGGAETQYF
-	TRBD2	TRBV19	TRBJ2-1	TGTGCCAGTAGAGCGACTAGCGGGGGGGCGGTTGAGCAGTTCTTC	CASRATSGGAVEQFF
-	TRBD1	TRBV12-3/TRBV12-4	TRBJ2-2	TGTGCCACTCGGGACAGCCAGTACGGGGAGCTGTTTTTT	CATRDSQYGELFF
-	TRBD1	TRBV11-3	TRBJ2-7	TGTGCCAGCAGCTCGACTGGACAGGGGACCCGACGAAAGGTTCTCTACGAGCAGTACTTC	CASSSTGQGTRRKVLYEQYF
-	-	TRBV27	TRBJ1-5	TGTGCCAGCAGTTTATCTGTCCAGGGCAATCAGCCCCAGCATTTT	CASSLSVQGNQPQHF
-	-	TRBV27	TRBJ1-2	TGTGCCAGCAGTTCGCGTGGGGGGGATAATGGCTACACCTTC	CASSSRGGDNGYTF
-	TRBD1	TRBV28	TRBJ1-3	TGTGCCAGCAGTTACCAGGGGGTCCGCTCTGGAAACACCATATATTTT	CASSYQGVRSGNTIYF
-	TRBD2	TRBV24-1	TRBJ2-7	TGTGCCACCAGTGTAGGGGGGACTAGTGCCGAGCAGTACTTC	CATSVGGTSAEQYF
-	-	TRBV16	TRBJ1-3	TGTGCCAGCAGCCAATTTGCGTCAGGGGGAAACACCATATATTTT	CASSQFASGGNTIYF
-	-	TRBV12-3/TRBV12-4	TRBJ1-2	TGTGCCAGCAGTTTATTGCAGGGTGGCTACACCTTC	CASSLLQGGYTF
-	-	TRBV18	TRBJ1-5	TGTGCCAGCTCACCACTCCAGGATCAGCCCCAGCATTTT	CASSPLQDQPQHF
-	-	TRBV5-1	TRBJ2-2	TGCGCCAGCAGCATTTTACTACACAACACCGGGGAGCTGTTTTTT	CASSILLHNTGELFF
-	TRBD2	TRBV5-1	TRBJ2-7	TGCGCCAGCAGCCCCACTAGCGTAACCTCCTACGAGCAGTACTTC	CASSPTSVTSYEQYF
once	-	TRBV6-5	TRBJ1-6	TGTGCCAGCCATCGACAGGAGTTGTCACCCCTCCACTTT	CASHRQELSPLHF
-	-	TRBV5-8	TRBJ1-3	TGTGCCAGCAGCTTCCTCAGGGGAAGAAACACCATATATTTT	CASSFLRGRNTIYF
-	TRBD2	TRBV4-3	TRBJ2-4	TGCGCCAGCAGCCAAGATTCGGGACTAGCGGGGGGTGGGGCCAAAAACATTCAGTACTTC	CASSQDSGLAGGGAKNIQYF
-	-	TRBV18	TRBJ1-2	TGTGCCAGCTCACCATTGGGGACACCAGGCCAGGGTAACTATGGCTACACCTTC	CASSPLGTPGQGNYGYTF
-	-	TRBV6-2/TRBV6-3	TRBJ1-4	TGTGCCAGCAGTCCCGGGACAACAACTAATGAAAAACTGTTTTTT	CASSPGTTTNEKLFF
-	-	TRBV28	TRBJ1-5	TGTGCCACATCCCAGGGGTTAAATCAGCCCCAGCATTTT	CATSQGLNQPQHF
-	-	TRBV5-6	TRBJ1-1	TGTGCCAGCAGCTTATATGGAGGCACTGAAGCTTTCTTT	CASSLYGGTEAFF